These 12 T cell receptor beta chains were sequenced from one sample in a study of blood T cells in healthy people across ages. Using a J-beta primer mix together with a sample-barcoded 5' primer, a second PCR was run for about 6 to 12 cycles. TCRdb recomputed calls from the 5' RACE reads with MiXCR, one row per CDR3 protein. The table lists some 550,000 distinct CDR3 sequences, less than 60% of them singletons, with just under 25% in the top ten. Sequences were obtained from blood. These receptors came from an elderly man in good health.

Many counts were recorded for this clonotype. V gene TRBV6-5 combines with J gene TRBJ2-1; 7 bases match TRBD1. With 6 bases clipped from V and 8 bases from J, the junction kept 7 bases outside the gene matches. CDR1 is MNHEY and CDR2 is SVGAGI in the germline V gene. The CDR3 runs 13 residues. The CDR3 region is CASRTTGSYEQFF. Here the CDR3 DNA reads TGTGCCAGCAGGACGACAGGGAGCTATGAGCAGTTCTTC.

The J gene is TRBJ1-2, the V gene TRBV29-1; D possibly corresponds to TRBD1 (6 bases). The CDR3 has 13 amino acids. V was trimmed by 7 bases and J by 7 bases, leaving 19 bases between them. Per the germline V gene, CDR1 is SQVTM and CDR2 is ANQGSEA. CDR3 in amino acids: CSAGDGGARGYTF. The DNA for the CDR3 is TGCAGCGCTGGGGACGGGGGGGCGCGTGGCTACACCTTC.

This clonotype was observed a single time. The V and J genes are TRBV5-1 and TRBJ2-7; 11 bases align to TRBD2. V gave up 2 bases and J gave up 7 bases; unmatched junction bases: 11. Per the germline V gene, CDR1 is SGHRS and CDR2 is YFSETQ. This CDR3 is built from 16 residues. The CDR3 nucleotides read TGCGCCAGCAGCTTTAGCGGGGGGGCCGGGGGCAATGAGCAGTACTTC. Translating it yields CASSFSGGAGGNEQYF.

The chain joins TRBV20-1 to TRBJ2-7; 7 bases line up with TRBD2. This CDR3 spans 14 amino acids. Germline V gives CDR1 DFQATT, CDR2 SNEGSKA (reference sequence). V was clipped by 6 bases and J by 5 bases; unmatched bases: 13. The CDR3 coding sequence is TGCAGTGCCGCCCCAGCGGGAAAGGTAAACGAGCAGTACTTC. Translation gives CSAAPAGKVNEQYF.

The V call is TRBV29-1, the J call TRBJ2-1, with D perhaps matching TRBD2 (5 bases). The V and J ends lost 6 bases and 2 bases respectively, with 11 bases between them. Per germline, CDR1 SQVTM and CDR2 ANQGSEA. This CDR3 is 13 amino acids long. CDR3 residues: CSVHSVAYNEQFF. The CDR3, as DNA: TGCAGCGTCCATAGCGTAGCCTACAATGAGCAGTTCTTC.

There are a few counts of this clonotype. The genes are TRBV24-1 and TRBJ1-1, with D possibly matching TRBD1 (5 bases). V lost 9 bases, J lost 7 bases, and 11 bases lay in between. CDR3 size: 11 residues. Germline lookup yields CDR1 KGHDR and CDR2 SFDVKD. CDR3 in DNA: TGTGCCACCCGGGGGGAAGGTGAAGCTTTCTTT. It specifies CATRGEGEAFF.

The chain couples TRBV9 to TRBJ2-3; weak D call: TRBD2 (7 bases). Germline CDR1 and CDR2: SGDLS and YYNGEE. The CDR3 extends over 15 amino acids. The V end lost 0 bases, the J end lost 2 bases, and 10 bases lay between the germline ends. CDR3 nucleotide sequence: TGTGCCAGCAGCGTAGGGGGGGGGCACACAGATACGCAGTATTTT. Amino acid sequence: CASSVGGGHTDTQYF.

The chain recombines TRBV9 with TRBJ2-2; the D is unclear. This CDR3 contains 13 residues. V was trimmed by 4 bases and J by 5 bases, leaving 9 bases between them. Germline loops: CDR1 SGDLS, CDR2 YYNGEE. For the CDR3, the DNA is TGTGCCAGCAGCCCAACCCTGACCGGGGAGCTGTTTTTT. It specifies CASSPTLTGELFF.

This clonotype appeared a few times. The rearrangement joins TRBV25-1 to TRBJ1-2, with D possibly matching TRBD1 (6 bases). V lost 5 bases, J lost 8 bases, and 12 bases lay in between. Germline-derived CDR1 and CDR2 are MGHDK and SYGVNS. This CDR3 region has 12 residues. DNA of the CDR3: TGTGCCAGCAGTCAGGGGCTAAGGGGCTACACCTTC. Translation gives CASSQGLRGYTF.

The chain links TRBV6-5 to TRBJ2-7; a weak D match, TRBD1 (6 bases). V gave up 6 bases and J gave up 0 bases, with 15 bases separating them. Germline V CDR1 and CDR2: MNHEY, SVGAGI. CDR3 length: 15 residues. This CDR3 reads CASRFDRDNSYEQYF. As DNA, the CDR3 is TGTGCCAGCAGATTCGACCGGGACAACTCCTACGAGCAGTACTTC.

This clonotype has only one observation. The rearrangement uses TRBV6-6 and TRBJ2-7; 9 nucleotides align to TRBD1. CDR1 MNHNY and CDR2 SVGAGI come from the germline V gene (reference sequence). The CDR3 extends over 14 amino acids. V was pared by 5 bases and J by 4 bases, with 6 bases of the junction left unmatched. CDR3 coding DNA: TGTGCCAGCAGTAATACAGGGGGCGCGTACGAGCAGTACTTC. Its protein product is CASSNTGGAYEQYF.

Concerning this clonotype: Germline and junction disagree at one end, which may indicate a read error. The CDR3 sequence is CAGRGDRGDTQYF. As DNA, the CDR3 is TGTGCCGGCAGAGGGGACAGGGGAGATACGCAGTATTTT. The chain has TRBV2 and TRBJ2-3; 10 positions match TRBD1. The CDR3 spans 13 residues. In germline, CDR1 is SNHLY, CDR2 FYNNEI.